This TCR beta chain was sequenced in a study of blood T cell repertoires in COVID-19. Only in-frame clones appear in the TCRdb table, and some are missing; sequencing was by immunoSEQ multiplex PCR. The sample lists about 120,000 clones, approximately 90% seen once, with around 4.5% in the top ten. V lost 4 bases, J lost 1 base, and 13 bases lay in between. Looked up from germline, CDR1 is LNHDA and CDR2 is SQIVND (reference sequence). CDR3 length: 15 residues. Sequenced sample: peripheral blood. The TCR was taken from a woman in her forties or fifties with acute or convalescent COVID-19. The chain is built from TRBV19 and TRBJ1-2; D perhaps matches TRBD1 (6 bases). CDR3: CASSTATGLNYGYTF. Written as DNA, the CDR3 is TGTGCCAGTAGTACGGCGACAGGACTTAACTATGGCTACACCTTC. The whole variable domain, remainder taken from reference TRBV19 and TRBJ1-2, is DGGITQSPKYLFRKEGQNVTLSCEQNLNHDAMYWYRQDPGQGLRLIYYSQIVNDFQKGDIAEGYSVSREKKESFPLTVTSAQKNPTAFYLCASSTATGLNYGYTFGSGTRLTVV.